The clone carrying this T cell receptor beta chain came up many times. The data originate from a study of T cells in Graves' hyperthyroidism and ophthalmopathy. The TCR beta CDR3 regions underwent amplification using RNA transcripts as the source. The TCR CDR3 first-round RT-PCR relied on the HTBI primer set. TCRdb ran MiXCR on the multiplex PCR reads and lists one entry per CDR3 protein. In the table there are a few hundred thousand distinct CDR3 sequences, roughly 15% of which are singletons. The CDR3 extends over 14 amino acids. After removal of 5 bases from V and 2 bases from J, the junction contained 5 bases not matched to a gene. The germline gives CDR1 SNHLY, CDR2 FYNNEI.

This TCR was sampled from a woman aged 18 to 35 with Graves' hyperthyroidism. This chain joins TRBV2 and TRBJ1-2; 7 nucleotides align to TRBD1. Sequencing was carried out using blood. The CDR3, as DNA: TGTGCCAGCAGTAGTCAGGGGGTAAACTATGGCTACACCTTC. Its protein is CASSSQGVNYGYTF.